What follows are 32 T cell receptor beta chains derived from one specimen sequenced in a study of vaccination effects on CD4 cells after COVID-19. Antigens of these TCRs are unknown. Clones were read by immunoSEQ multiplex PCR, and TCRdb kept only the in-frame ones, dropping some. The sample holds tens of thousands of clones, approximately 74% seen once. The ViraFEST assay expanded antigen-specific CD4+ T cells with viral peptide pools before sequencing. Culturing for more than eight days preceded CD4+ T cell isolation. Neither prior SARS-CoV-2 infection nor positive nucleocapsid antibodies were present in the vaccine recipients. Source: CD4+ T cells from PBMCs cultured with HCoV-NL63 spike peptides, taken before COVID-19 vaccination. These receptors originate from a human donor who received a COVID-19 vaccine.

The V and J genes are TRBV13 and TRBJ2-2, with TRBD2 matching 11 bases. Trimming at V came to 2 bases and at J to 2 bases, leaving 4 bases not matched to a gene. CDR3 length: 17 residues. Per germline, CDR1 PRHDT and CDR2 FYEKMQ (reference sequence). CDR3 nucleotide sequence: TGTGCCAGCAGCTTAAGAACTAGCGGGAGCAACACCGGGGAGCTGTTTTTT. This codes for CASSLRTSGSNTGELFF.

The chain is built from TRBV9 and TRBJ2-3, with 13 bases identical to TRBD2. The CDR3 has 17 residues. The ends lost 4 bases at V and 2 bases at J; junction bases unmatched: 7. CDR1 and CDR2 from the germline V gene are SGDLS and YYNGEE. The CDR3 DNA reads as TGTGCCAGCAGCTTTACTAGCGGGAGGGCTTCCACAGATACGCAGTATTTT. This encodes CASSFTSGRASTDTQYF.

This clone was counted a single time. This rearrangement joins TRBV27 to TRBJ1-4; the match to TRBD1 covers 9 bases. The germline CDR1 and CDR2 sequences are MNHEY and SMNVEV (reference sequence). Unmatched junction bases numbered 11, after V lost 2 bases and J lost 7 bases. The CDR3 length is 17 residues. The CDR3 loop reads CASSLHGRTGEVEKLFF. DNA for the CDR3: TGTGCCAGCAGTTTACACGGCAGGACAGGGGAGGTTGAAAAACTGTTTTTT.

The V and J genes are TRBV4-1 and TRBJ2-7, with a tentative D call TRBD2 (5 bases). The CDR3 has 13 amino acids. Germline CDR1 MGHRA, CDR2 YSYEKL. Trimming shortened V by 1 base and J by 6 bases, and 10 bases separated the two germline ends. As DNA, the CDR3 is TGCGCCAGCAGCCAAGGAGAGGGTCGCGAGCAGTACTTC. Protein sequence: CASSQGEGREQYF.

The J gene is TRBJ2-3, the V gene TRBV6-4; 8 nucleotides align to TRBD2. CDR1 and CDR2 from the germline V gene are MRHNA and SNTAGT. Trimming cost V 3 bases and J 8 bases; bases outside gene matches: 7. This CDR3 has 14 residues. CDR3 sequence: CASSEREGLSTQYF. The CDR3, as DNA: TGTGCCAGCAGTGAACGGGAGGGGCTAAGTACGCAGTATTTT.

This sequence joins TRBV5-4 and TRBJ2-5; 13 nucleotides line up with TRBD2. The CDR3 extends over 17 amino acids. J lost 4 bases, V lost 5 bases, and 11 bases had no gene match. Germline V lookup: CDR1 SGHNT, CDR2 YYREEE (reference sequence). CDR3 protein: CASRRGLAGEEGETQYF. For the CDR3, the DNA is TGTGCCAGCAGACGCGGACTAGCGGGGGAGGAGGGAGAGACCCAGTACTTC.

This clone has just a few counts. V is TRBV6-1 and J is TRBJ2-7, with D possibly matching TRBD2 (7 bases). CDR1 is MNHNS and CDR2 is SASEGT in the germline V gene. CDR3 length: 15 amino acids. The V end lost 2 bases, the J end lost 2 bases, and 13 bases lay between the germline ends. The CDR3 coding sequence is TGTGCCAGCAGTGAATTTGGGGGGGCCCCCTACGAGCAGTACTTC. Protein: CASSEFGGAPYEQYF.

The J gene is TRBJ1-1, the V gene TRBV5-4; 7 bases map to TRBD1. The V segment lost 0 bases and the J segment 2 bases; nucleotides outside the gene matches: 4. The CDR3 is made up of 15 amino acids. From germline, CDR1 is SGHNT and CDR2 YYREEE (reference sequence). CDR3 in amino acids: CASSLVDRANTEAFF. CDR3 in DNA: TGTGCCAGCAGCTTGGTAGACAGGGCCAACACTGAAGCTTTCTTT.

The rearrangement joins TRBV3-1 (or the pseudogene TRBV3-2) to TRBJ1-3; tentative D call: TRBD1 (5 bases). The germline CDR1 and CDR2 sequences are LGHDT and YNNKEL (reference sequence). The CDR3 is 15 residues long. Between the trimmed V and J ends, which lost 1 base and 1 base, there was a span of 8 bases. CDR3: CASSQGQGSGNTIYF. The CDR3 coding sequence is TGTGCCAGCAGCCAAGGGCAGGGATCTGGAAACACCATATATTTT.

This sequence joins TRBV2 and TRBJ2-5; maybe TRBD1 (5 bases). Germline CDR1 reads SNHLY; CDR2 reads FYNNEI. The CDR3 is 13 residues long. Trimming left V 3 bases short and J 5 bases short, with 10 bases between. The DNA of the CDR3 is TGTGCCAGCAGTGAGCAGGGTCGTGAGACCCAGTACTTC. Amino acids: CASSEQGRETQYF.

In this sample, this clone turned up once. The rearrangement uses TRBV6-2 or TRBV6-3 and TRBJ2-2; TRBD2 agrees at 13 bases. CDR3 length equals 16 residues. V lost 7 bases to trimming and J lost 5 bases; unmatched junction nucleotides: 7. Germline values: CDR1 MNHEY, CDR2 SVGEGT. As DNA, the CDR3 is TGTGCCAGCAACCCGACTAGCGGGGGGCGGACCGGGGAGCTGTTTTTT. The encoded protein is CASNPTSGGRTGELFF.

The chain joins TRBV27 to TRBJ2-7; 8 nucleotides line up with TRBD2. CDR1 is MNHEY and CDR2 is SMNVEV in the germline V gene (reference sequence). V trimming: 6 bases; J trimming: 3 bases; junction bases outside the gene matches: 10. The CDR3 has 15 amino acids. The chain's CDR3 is CASRNYLRGGYEQYF. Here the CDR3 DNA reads TGTGCCAGCAGAAATTACCTCCGGGGGGGCTACGAGCAGTACTTC.

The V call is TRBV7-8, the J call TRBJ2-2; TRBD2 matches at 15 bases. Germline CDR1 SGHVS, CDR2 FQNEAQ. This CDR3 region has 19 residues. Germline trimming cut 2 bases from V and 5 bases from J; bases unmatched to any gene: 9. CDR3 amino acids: CASSLNRTSGRVKTGELFF. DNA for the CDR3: TGTGCCAGCAGCTTAAATCGGACTAGCGGGAGGGTGAAGACCGGGGAGCTGTTTTTT.

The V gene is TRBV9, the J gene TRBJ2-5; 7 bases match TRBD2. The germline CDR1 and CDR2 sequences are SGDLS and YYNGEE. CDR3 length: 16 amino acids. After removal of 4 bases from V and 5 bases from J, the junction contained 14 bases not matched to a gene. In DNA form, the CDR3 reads TGTGCCAGCAGCACCACGCCGGGACTAAATGGGGAGACCCAGTACTTC. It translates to CASSTTPGLNGETQYF.

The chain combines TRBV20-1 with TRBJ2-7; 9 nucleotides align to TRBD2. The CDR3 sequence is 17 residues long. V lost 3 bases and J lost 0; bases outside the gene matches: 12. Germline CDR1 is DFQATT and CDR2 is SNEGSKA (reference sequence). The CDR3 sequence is CSASRLAGTISSYEQYF. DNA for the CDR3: TGCAGTGCTAGTCGCCTAGCGGGGACGATAAGCTCCTACGAGCAGTACTTC.

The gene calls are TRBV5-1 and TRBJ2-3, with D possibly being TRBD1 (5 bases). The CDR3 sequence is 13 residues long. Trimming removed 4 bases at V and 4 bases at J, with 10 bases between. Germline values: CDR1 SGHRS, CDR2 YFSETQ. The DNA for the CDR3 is TGCGCCAGCAGCCAAGCAGGGCCAGATACGCAGTATTTT. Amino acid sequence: CASSQAGPDTQYF.

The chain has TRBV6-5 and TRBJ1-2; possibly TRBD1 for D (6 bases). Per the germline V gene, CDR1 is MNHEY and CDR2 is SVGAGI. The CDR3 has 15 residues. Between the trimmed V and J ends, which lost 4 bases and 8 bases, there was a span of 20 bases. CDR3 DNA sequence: TGTGCCAGCAGTTGGCTGGGGGGGGCGCGAGGGGGCTACACCTTC. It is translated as CASSWLGGARGGYTF.

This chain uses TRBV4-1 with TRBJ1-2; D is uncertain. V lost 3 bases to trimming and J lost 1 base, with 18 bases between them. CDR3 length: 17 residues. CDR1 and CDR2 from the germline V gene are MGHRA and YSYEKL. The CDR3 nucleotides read TGCGCCAGCAGCCACCCTCCTCGGGAGGAGAATAACTATGGCTACACCTTC. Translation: CASSHPPREENNYGYTF.

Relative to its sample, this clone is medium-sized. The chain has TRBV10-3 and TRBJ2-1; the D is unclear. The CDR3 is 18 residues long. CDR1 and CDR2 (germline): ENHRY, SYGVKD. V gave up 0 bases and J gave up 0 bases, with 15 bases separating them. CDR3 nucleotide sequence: TGTGCCATCAGTGAGTCGATGAATAAGGCGGTCTCCTACAATGAGCAGTTCTTC. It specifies CAISESMNKAVSYNEQFF.

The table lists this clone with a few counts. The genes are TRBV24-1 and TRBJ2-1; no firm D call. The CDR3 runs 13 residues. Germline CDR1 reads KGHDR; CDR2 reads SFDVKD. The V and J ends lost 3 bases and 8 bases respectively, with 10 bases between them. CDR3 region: CATSDRNLDEQFF. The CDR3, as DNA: TGTGCCACCAGTGATAGGAATCTCGATGAGCAGTTCTTC.

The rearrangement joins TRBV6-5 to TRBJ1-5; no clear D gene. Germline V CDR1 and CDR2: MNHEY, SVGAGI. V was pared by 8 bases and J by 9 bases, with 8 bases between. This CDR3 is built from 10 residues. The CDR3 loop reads CASGIRPQHF. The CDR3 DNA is TGTGCCAGCGGGATCAGGCCCCAGCATTTT.

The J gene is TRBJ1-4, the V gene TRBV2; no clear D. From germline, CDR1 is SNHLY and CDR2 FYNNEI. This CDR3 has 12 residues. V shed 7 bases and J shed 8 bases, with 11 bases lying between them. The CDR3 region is CASIGRTEKLFF. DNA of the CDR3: TGTGCCAGCATCGGGAGGACCGAAAAACTGTTTTTT.

As DNA, the CDR3 is TGTGCCAGCAGTACTACCGGGAGGGCAAGTCAGCCCCAGCATTTT. This codes for CASSTTGRASQPQHF. This chain joins TRBV6-5 and TRBJ1-5, with no clear D. There are 15 residues in the CDR3. Trimming took off 5 bases at V and 6 bases at J, with 17 bases between the two ends. The germline V gene has CDR1 MNHEY and CDR2 SVGAGI.

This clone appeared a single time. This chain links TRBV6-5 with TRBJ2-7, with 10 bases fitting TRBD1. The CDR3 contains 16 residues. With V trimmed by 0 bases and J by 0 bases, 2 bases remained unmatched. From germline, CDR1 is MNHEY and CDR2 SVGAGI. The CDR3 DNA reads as TGTGCCAGCAGTTACTCGGGGACAGGGGACTCCTACGAGCAGTACTTC. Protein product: CASSYSGTGDSYEQYF.

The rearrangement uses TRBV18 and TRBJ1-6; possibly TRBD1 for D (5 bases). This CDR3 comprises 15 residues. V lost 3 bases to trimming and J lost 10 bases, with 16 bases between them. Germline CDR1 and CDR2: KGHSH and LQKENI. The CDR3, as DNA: TGTGCCAGCTCACCCAATCCCCCAGGGTCCTCACCCCTCCACTTT. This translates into CASSPNPPGSSPLHF.

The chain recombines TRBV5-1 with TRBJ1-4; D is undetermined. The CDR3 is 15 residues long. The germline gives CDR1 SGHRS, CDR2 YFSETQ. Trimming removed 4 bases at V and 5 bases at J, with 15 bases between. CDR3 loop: CASSETNGPNEKLFF. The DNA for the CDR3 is TGCGCCAGCAGCGAGACTAATGGACCAAATGAAAAACTGTTTTTT.

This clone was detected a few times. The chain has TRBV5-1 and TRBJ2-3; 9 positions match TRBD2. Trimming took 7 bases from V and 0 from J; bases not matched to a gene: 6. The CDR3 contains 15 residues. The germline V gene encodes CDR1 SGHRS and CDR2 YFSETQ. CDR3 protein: CASWPLAGSTDTQYF. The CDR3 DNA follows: TGCGCCAGCTGGCCCCTAGCGGGGAGCACAGATACGCAGTATTTT.

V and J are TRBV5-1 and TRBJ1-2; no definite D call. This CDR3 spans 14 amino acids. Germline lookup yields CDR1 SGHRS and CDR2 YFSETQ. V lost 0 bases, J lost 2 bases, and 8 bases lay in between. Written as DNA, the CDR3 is TGCGCCAGCAGCTTGGATGTGGGGAACTATGGCTACACCTTC. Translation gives CASSLDVGNYGYTF.

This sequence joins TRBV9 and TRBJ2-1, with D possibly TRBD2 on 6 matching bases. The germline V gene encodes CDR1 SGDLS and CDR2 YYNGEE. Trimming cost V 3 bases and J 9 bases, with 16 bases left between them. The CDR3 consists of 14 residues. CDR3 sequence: CASSAPTHGGEQFF. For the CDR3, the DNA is TGTGCCAGCAGCGCCCCCACTCACGGGGGTGAGCAGTTCTTC.

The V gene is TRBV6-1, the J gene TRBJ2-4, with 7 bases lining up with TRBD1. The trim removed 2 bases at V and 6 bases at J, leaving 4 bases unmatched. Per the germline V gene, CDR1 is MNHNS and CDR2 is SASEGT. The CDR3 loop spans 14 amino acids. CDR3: CASSERGHLNIQYF. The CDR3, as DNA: TGTGCCAGCAGTGAAAGGGGGCATTTAAACATTCAGTACTTC.

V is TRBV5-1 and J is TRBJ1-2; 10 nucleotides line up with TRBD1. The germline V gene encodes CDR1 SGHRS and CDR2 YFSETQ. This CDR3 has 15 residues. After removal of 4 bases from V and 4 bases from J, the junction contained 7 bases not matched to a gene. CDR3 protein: CASSLQTGGGYGYTF. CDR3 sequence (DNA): TGCGCCAGCAGCCTCCAGACAGGGGGCGGCTATGGCTACACCTTC.

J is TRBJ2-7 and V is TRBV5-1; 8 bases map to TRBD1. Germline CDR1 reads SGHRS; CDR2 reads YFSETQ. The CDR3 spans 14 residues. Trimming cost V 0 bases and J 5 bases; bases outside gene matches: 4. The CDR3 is CASSLDQGAHEQYF. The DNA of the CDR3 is TGCGCCAGCAGCTTGGATCAGGGGGCCCACGAGCAGTACTTC.